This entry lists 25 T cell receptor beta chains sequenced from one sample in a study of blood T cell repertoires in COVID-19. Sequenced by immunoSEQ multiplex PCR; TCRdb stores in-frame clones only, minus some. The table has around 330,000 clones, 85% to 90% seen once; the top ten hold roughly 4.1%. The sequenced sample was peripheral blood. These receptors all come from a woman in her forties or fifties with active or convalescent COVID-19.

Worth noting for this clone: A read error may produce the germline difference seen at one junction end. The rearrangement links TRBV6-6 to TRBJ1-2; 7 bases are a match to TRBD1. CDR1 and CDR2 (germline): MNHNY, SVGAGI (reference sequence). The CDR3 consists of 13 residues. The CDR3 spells CASRYWDSGGYTF. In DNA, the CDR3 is TGTGCCAGCAGGTACTGGGACAGCGGAGGCTACACCTTC.

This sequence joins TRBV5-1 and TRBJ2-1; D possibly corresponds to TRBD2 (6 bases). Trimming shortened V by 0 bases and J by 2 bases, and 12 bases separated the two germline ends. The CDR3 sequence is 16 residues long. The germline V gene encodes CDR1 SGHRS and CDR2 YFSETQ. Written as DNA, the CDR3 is TGCGCCAGCAGCTTGGCCGGGACTGCACCCTACAATGAGCAGTTCTTC. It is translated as CASSLAGTAPYNEQFF.

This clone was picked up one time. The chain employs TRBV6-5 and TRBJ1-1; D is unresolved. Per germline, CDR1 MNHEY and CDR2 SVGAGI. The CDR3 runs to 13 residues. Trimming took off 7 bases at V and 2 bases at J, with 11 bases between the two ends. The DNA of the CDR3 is TGTGCCAGCAACCCGACGGGAAACACTGAAGCTTTCTTT. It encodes CASNPTGNTEAFF.

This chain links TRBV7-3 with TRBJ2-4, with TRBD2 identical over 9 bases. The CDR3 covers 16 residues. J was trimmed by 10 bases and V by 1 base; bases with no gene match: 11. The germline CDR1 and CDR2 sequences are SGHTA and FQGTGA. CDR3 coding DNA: TGTGCCAGCAGCTTAATTGCGGCTAGCGGGGCTCCTATTCAGTACTTC. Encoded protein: CASSLIAASGAPIQYF. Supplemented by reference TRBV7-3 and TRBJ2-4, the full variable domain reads GAGVSQTPSNKVTEKGKYVELRCDPISGHTALYWYRQSLGQGPEFLIYFQGTGAADDSGLPNDRFFAVRPEGSVSTLKIQRTERGDSAVYLCASSLIAASGAPIQYFGAGTRLSVL.

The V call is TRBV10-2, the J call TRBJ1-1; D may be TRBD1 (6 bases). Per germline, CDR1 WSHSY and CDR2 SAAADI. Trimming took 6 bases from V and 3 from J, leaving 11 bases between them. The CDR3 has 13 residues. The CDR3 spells CASSWGGHTEAFF. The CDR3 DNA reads TGCGCCAGCAGCTGGGGGGGCCACACTGAAGCTTTCTTT.

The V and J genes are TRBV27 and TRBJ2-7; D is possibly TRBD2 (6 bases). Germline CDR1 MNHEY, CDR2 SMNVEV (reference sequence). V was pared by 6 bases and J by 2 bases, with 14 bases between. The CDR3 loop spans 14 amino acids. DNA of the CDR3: TGTGCCAGCAGCCCTGGGAGGAGTACCTACGAGCAGTACTTC. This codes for CASSPGRSTYEQYF.

Here the CDR3 reads CASSQDLLGTSGGSRYEQYF. The CDR3 region has the DNA TGCGCCAGCAGCCAAGATCTTTTAGGGACTAGCGGGGGGAGTAGGTACGAGCAGTACTTC. The rearrangement uses TRBV4-1 and TRBJ2-7, with TRBD2 matching over 15 bases. The V gene end was trimmed by 0 bases and the J gene end by 4 bases; junction bases not matched to a gene: 13. In germline, CDR1 is MGHRA, CDR2 YSYEKL. The CDR3 is 20 amino acids.

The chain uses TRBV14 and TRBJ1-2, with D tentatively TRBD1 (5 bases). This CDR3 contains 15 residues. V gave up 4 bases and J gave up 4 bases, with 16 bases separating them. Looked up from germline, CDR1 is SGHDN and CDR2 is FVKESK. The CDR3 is CASSLGLTSGYGYTF. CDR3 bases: TGTGCCAGCAGCCTGGGACTAACATCCGGCTATGGCTACACCTTC. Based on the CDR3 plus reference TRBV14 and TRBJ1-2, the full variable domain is EAGVTQFPSHSVIEKGQTVTLRCDPISGHDNLYWYRRVMGKEIKFLLHFVKESKQDESGMPNNRFLAERTGGTYSTLKVQPAELEDSGVYFCASSLGLTSGYGYTFGSGTRLTVV.

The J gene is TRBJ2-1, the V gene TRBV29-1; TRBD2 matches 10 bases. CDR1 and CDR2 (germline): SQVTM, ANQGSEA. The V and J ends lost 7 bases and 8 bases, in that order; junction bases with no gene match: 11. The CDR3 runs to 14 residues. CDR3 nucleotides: TGCAGCGCCGGGCCCGCTAGCGGGAGCGATGAGCAGTTCTTC. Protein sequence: CSAGPASGSDEQFF.

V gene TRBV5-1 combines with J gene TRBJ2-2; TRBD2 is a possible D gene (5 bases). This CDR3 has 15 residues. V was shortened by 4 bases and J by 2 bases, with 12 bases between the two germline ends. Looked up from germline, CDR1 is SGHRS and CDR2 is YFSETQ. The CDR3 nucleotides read TGCGCCAGCAGCCCCCCGCGGGTTAACACCGGGGAGCTGTTTTTT. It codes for CASSPPRVNTGELFF.

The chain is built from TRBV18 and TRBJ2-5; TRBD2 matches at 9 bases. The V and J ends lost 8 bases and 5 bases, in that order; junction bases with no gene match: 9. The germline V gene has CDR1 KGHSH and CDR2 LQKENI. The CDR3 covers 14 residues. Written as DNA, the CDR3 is TGTGCCAGCAAAAGGACTAGCGTTAGGGAGACCCAGTACTTC. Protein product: CASKRTSVRETQYF.

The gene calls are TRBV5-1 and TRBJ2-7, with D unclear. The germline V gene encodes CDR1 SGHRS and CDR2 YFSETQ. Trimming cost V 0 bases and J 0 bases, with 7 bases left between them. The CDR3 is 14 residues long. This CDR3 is CASSLGPSSYEQYF. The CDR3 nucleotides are TGCGCCAGCAGCTTGGGCCCCAGCTCCTACGAGCAGTACTTC.

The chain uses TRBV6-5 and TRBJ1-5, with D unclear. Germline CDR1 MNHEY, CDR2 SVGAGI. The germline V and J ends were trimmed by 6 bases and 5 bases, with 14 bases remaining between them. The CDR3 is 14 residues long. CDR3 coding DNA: TGTGCCAGCAGGAGAGGGTCGAGGGATCAGCCCCAGCATTTT. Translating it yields CASRRGSRDQPQHF.

The CDR3 coding sequence is TGTGCCAGCAGTTATCAGGGAGGGTCCTACGAGCAGTACTTC. Translation: CASSYQGGSYEQYF. The chain has TRBV27 and TRBJ2-7, with 7 bases identical to TRBD2. Germline loops: CDR1 MNHEY, CDR2 SMNVEV (reference sequence). This CDR3 has 14 residues. V gave up 4 bases and J gave up 1 base; unmatched junction bases: 4.

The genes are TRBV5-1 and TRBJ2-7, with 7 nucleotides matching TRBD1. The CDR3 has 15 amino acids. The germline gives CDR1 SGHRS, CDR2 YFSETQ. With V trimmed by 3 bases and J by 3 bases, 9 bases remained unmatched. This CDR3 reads CASSSWGTAIYEQYF. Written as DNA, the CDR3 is TGCGCCAGCAGCTCCTGGGGGACAGCGATCTACGAGCAGTACTTC.

The DNA of the CDR3 is TGTGCCAGCAGCCCATTCGACAGGGTAAATCAGCCCCAGCATTTT. Its translation is CASSPFDRVNQPQHF. This chain connects TRBV9 to TRBJ1-5; 7 nucleotides line up with TRBD1. The CDR3 runs to 15 residues. In germline, CDR1 is SGDLS, CDR2 YYNGEE. The J segment lost 4 bases and the V segment lost 4 bases, leaving 8 bases of the junction unmatched.

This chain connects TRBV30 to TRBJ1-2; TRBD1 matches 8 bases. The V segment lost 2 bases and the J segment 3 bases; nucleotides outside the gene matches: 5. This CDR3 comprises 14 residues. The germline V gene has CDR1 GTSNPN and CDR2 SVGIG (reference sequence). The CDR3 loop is CAWSPQGAHYGYTF. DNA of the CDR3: TGTGCCTGGAGTCCTCAGGGGGCGCACTATGGCTACACCTTC. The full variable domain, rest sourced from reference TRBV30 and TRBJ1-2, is SQTIHQWPATLVQPVGSPLSLECTVEGTSNPNLYWYRQAAGRGLQLLFYSVGIGQISSEVPQNLSASRPQDRQFILSSKKLLLSDSGFYLCAWSPQGAHYGYTFGSGTRLTVV.

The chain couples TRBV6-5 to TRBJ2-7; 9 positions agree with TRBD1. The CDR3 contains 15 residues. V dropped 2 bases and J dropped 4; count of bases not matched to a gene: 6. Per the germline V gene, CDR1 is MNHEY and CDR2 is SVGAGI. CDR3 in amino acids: CASSYRGTGTYEQYF. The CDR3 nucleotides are TGTGCCAGCAGTTACCGCGGGACAGGGACTTACGAGCAGTACTTC.

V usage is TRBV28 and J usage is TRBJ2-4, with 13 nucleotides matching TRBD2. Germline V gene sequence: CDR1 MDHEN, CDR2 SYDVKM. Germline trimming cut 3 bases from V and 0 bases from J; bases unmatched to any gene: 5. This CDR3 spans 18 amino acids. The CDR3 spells CASSFTSGRALAKNIQYF. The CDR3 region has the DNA TGTGCCAGCAGTTTCACTAGCGGGAGGGCTCTAGCCAAAAACATTCAGTACTTC. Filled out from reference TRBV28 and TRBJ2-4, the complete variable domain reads DVKVTQSSRYLVKRTGEKVFLECVQDMDHENMFWYRQDPGLGLRLIYFSYDVKMKEKGDIPEGYSVSREKKERFSLILESASTNQTSMYLCASSFTSGRALAKNIQYFGAGTRLSVL.

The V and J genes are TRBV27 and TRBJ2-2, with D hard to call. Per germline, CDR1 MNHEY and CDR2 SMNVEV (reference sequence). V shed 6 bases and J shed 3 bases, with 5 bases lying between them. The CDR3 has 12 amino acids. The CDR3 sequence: CASRAYTGELFF. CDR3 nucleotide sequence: TGTGCCAGCAGAGCCTACACCGGGGAGCTGTTTTTT.

The CDR3 region has the DNA TGTGCCAGCAGCCAGGAAGGACAGGGCGTCAGCAATGAGCAGTTCTTC. Its translation is CASSQEGQGVSNEQFF. The chain recombines TRBV3-1 (or the pseudogene TRBV3-2) with TRBJ2-1; 8 bases line up with TRBD1. With V trimmed by 3 bases and J by 6 bases, 10 bases remained unmatched. The CDR3 extends over 16 amino acids. Germline lookup yields CDR1 LGHDT and CDR2 YNNKEL (reference sequence).

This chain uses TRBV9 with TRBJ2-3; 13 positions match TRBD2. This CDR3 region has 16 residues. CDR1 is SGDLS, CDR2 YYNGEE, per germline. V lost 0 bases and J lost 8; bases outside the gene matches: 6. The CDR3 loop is CASSVAGLAGEGTQYF. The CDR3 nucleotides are TGTGCCAGCAGCGTAGCTGGACTAGCGGGAGAGGGTACGCAGTATTTT.

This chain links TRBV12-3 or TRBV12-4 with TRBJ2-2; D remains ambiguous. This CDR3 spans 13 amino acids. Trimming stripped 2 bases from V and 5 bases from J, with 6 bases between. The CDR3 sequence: CASSLTVTGELFF. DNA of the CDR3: TGTGCCAGCAGTTTAACAGTGACCGGGGAGCTGTTTTTT.

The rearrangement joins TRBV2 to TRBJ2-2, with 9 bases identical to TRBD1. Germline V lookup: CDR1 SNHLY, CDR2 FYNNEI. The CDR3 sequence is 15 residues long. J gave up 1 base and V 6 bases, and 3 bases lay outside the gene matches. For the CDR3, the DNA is TGTGCCAGCAGAATGACAGGGGGGAACACCGGGGAGCTGTTTTTT. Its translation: CASRMTGGNTGELFF.

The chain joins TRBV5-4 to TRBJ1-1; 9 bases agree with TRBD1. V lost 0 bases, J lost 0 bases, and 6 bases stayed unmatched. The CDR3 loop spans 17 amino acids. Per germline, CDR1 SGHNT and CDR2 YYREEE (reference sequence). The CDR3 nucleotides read TGTGCCAGCAGCTTGGGGCGGGACAGGGAATTGAACACTGAAGCTTTCTTT. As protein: CASSLGRDRELNTEAFF. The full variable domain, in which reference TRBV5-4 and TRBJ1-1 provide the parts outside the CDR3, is ETGVTQSPTHLIKTRGQQVTLRCSSQSGHNTVSWYQQALGQGPQFIFQYYREEENGRGNFPPRFSGLQFPNYSSELNVNALELDDSALYLCASSLGRDRELNTEAFFGQGTRLTVV.